The 14 T cell receptor beta chains below all came from one sample that was sequenced in a study of cytotoxic CD8 clonotypes in ibrutinib-treated CLL. The protocol was immunoSEQ multiplex PCR, while the TCRdb copy is restricted to in-frame clones and leaves out a portion. This table has 120,000 to 150,000 clones, approximately 80% appearing once. This specimen consisted of PBMCs, obtained after 12 months of ibrutinib treatment. All receptors come from a human donor with chronic lymphocytic leukemia.

The V and J genes are TRBV28 and TRBJ1-5, with a tentative D call TRBD1 (5 bases). Germline CDR1 reads MDHEN; CDR2 reads SYDVKM. V was trimmed by 2 bases and J by 8 bases, leaving 13 bases between them. The CDR3 is 14 amino acids. The CDR3 here is CASSLGVTDKPQHF. In nucleotides, the CDR3 is TGTGCCAGCAGTTTAGGGGTGACGGACAAGCCCCAGCATTTT.

The chain uses TRBV2 and TRBJ2-7; D is perhaps TRBD1 (6 bases). Trimming removed 10 bases at V and 0 bases at J, with 10 bases between. CDR3 size: 12 residues. Germline V gene sequence: CDR1 SNHLY, CDR2 FYNNEI. The CDR3 is CAIGQSSYEQYF. In DNA form, the CDR3 reads TGTGCCATCGGACAGAGCTCCTACGAGCAGTACTTC.

V usage is TRBV28 and J usage is TRBJ2-1; D gene uncertain. V lost 2 bases, J lost 5 bases, and 10 bases lay in between. The CDR3 is 14 residues long. The germline CDR1 and CDR2 sequences are MDHEN and SYDVKM. This CDR3 is CASSLTLKDNEQFF. The CDR3 DNA sequence: TGTGCCAGCAGTTTAACATTAAAAGACAATGAGCAGTTCTTC.

CDR3 bases: TGTGCCAGCAGCTTAGACAGGAGAGAGACCCAGTACTTC. Amino acid sequence: CASSLDRRETQYF. The chain has TRBV7-3 and TRBJ2-5, with D perhaps matching TRBD1 (6 bases). The CDR3 runs 13 residues. Germline values: CDR1 SGHTA, CDR2 FQGTGA. Trimming stripped 2 bases from V and 4 bases from J, with 8 bases between.

The chain links TRBV10-3 to TRBJ2-5; a weak D match, TRBD2 (6 bases). CDR3 size: 14 residues. The V end was cut by 11 bases, the J end by 5 bases, with 21 bases between. The germline CDR1 and CDR2 sequences are ENHRY and SYGVKD. This chain's CDR3 is CASRENSAGETQYF. The CDR3 DNA reads as TGTGCCTCGAGGGAGAATTCTGCGGGGGAGACCCAGTACTTC.

This chain uses TRBV6-1 with TRBJ2-7; maybe TRBD2 (6 bases). The V and J ends lost 2 bases and 8 bases respectively, with 10 bases between them. Germline V gene data show CDR1 as MNHNS and CDR2 as SASEGT. The length of the CDR3 is 12 residues. CDR3 DNA sequence: TGTGCCAGCAGTGAATGGAGGGTTAAGCAGTACTTC. Its protein is CASSEWRVKQYF.

This clone was observed a few times. The chain employs TRBV23-1 and TRBJ2-7, with TRBD1 as a possible D gene (5 bases). TRBV23-1 is an open reading frame, and its role is uncertain. The CDR3 length is 15 residues. Trimming removed 7 bases from V and 3 bases from J, with 19 bases in between. The CDR3 protein is CASTQDSGINYEQYF. Written as DNA, the CDR3 is TGCGCCAGCACCCAAGACAGTGGCATTAACTACGAGCAGTACTTC.

This clone was seen a few times. J is TRBJ2-5 and V is TRBV7-9; D remains ambiguous. The germline V gene encodes CDR1 SEHNR and CDR2 FQNEAQ (reference sequence). The CDR3 consists of 11 residues. V lost 6 bases to trimming and J lost 2 bases, with 4 bases between them. DNA for the CDR3: TGTGCCAGCAGGCAGCAAGAGACCCAGTACTTC. Its protein is CASRQQETQYF.

The genes are TRBV14 and TRBJ2-3, with D perhaps TRBD1 or TRBD2 (7 bases each). Germline loops: CDR1 SGHDN, CDR2 FVKESK. The V end was cut by 4 bases, the J end by 3 bases, with 11 bases between. The CDR3 spans 14 residues. In DNA, the CDR3 is TGTGCCAGCAGCCCAGGGGGGGGTACAGATACGCAGTATTTT. As protein: CASSPGGGTDTQYF.

The chain has TRBV2 and TRBJ2-6; 7 bases match TRBD1. This CDR3 is 15 amino acids long. V trimming: 10 bases; J trimming: 0 bases; junction bases outside the gene matches: 6. CDR1 is SNHLY, CDR2 FYNNEI, per germline. CDR3 protein: CATGQASSGANVLTF. The CDR3 DNA sequence: TGTGCCACTGGACAGGCAAGCTCTGGGGCCAACGTCCTGACTTTC.

The chain has TRBV19 and TRBJ1-2; 7 nucleotides match TRBD1. The CDR3 covers 14 residues. Germline values: CDR1 LNHDA, CDR2 SQIVND (reference sequence). V was pared by 5 bases and J by 0 bases, with 3 bases of the junction left unmatched. For the CDR3, the DNA is TGTGCCAGTAGTCTGGGACAGACTAACTATGGCTACACCTTC. It translates to CASSLGQTNYGYTF.

This chain links TRBV7-9 with TRBJ2-2, with D perhaps TRBD1 (5 bases). Deletions cut 5 bases from V and 10 bases from J, with 14 bases between. Germline V gene lookup returns CDR1 SEHNR and CDR2 FQNEAQ (reference sequence). The CDR3 spans 13 residues. DNA for the CDR3: TGTGCCAGCAGCCCTCAGGGTGACACGGAGCTGTTTTTT. It yields the protein CASSPQGDTELFF. Full variable domain (missing parts from reference TRBV7-9 and TRBJ2-2): DTGVSQNPRHKITKRGQNVTFRCDPISEHNRLYWYRQTLGQGPEFLTYFQNEAQLEKSRLLSDRFSAERPKGSFSTLEIQRTEQGDSAMYLCASSPQGDTELFFGEGSRLTVL.

The table lists this clone with a count of one. V is TRBV5-5 and J is TRBJ1-2; 7 nucleotides match TRBD1. The CDR3 covers 15 residues. The V gene end was trimmed by 2 bases and the J gene end by 6 bases; junction bases not matched to a gene: 10. CDR1 is SGHKS, CDR2 YYEKEE, per germline (reference sequence). CDR3 sequence: CASSFTGTDANGYTF. The CDR3 DNA sequence: TGTGCCAGCAGCTTCACAGGGACAGACGCAAATGGCTACACCTTC.

The rearrangement joins TRBV5-1 to TRBJ1-2; 7 bases are shared with TRBD1. CDR3 size: 17 residues. CDR1 SGHRS and CDR2 YFSETQ come from the germline V gene. With V trimmed by 0 bases and J by 1 base, 9 bases remained unmatched. In DNA form, the CDR3 reads TGCGCCAGCAGCTTGGGTGGAGGGGGCTACGATAACTATGGCTACACCTTC. Translated: CASSLGGGGYDNYGYTF.